Following are 32 T cell receptor beta chains from one sample sequenced in a study of shared T cell receptors in the human thymus. The data were produced by immunoSEQ multiplex PCR, yet TCRdb's version contains in-frame clones alone and is incomplete. The sample contains 650,000 to 950,000 clones, roughly 88% of which appear only once. These records were also assigned to another study, of human thymus T cells.

The sample consisted of thymocytes. The receptor source for this set is a girl less than two years old with a congenital heart defect.

V and J are TRBV6-6 and TRBJ1-5; 9 bases agree with TRBD1. Per the germline V gene, CDR1 is MNHNY and CDR2 is SVGAGI (reference sequence). V shed 2 bases, J shed 3 bases, and the junction held 2 bases outside the gene matches. There are 15 residues in the CDR3. This CDR3 reads CASSYRDRVNQPQHF. The CDR3 DNA is TGTGCCAGCAGTTACCGGGACAGGGTCAATCAGCCCCAGCATTTT.

The rearrangement joins TRBV4-1 to TRBJ1-5; 7 bases agree with TRBD1. V was clipped by 6 bases and J by 0 bases; unmatched bases: 14. Germline V gene data show CDR1 as MGHRA and CDR2 as YSYEKL. CDR3 length equals 18 residues. The CDR3 reads CASSTGTVLTYSNQPQHF. As DNA, the CDR3 is TGCGCCAGCAGTACCGGGACAGTCCTAACTTATAGCAATCAGCCCCAGCATTTT.

The J gene is TRBJ2-7, the V gene TRBV2, with D perhaps matching TRBD1 (6 bases). The CDR3 consists of 14 residues. V lost 6 bases and J lost 5, with 17 bases in between. Per germline, CDR1 SNHLY and CDR2 FYNNEI. The CDR3 coding sequence is TGTGCCAGCAGCGTACAGGGTGGGGACAACGAGCAGTACTTC. As protein: CASSVQGGDNEQYF.

V gene TRBV13 combines with J gene TRBJ2-2; a weak D match, TRBD1 (7 bases). Trimming removed 2 bases at V and 5 bases at J, with 12 bases between. The CDR3 runs 15 residues. Germline CDR1 and CDR2: PRHDT and FYEKMQ (reference sequence). The DNA of the CDR3 is TGTGCCAGCAGCTTACAGGGGGGATGGACCGGGGAGCTGTTTTTT. Translating it yields CASSLQGGWTGELFF.

V is TRBV30 and J is TRBJ1-1, with 7 bases lining up with TRBD1. Germline V gene sequence: CDR1 GTSNPN, CDR2 SVGIG (reference sequence). The CDR3 totals 13 residues. V shed 2 bases and J 4 bases; nucleotides not matched to a gene: 4. The CDR3 nucleotides are TGTGCCTGGAGTAGGGGGCTCGGCACTGAAGCTTTCTTT. Translation gives CAWSRGLGTEAFF. Filled out from reference TRBV30 and TRBJ1-1, the complete variable domain reads SQTIHQWPATLVQPVGSPLSLECTVEGTSNPNLYWYRQAAGRGLQLLFYSVGIGQISSEVPQNLSASRPQDRQFILSSKKLLLSDSGFYLCAWSRGLGTEAFFGQGTRLTVV.

The chain carries TRBV19 and TRBJ2-7, with 7 positions matching TRBD1. CDR1 is LNHDA, CDR2 SQIVND, per germline (reference sequence). V lost 6 bases and J lost 3; bases outside the gene matches: 8. CDR3 size: 14 residues. In DNA form, the CDR3 reads TGTGCCAGTAGCCTTCGAGGGGACAGCTACGAGCAGTACTTC. Translating it yields CASSLRGDSYEQYF.

This rearrangement joins TRBV14 to TRBJ2-7; 7 bases match TRBD1. This CDR3 region has 18 residues. The V segment lost 0 bases and the J segment 3 bases; nucleotides outside the gene matches: 14. Germline V gives CDR1 SGHDN, CDR2 FVKESK. The CDR3 bases are TGTGCCAGCAGCCAAGATCGACGAGGAGGACAGGCTGGCTACGAGCAGTACTTC. Translated, it gives CASSQDRRGGQAGYEQYF.

This chain joins TRBV19 and TRBJ1-1; 9 bases line up with TRBD1. V shed 1 base, J shed 7 bases, and the junction held 1 base outside the gene matches. The V gene's germline CDR1 is LNHDA and CDR2 SQIVND (reference sequence). CDR3 size: 13 residues. CDR3 DNA: TGTGCCAGTAGTATAGTGGGACAGGGTGAAGCTTTCTTT. Translation gives CASSIVGQGEAFF.

This chain uses TRBV7-3 with TRBJ2-5, with D hard to call. The V gene's germline CDR1 is SGHTA and CDR2 FQGTGA. Trimming took 5 bases from V and 1 from J, leaving 11 bases between them. The CDR3 runs to 14 residues. The CDR3 here is CASSETSFQETQYF. DNA of the CDR3: TGTGCCAGCAGCGAAACATCTTTCCAAGAGACCCAGTACTTC.

This clone came up a few times. The chain couples TRBV18 to TRBJ2-5; perhaps TRBD1 as D (6 bases). CDR3 length equals 15 residues. Deletions cut 7 bases from V and 3 bases from J, with 18 bases between. The germline CDR1 and CDR2 sequences are KGHSH and LQKENI. The CDR3 reads CASCTGTSRKETQYF. The CDR3 coding sequence is TGTGCCAGCTGTACCGGGACAAGCAGAAAAGAGACCCAGTACTTC.

The V call is TRBV5-1, the J call TRBJ1-2; maybe TRBD1 (5 bases). Germline CDR1 is SGHRS and CDR2 is YFSETQ. Between the trimmed V and J ends, which lost 0 bases and 5 bases, there was a span of 8 bases. The CDR3 runs to 13 residues. The chain's CDR3 is CASSLVGTYGYTF. CDR3 DNA sequence: TGCGCCAGCAGCTTGGTGGGGACTTATGGCTACACCTTC.

This chain links TRBV9 with TRBJ2-3; 7 bases are shared with TRBD1. The V and J ends lost 3 bases and 2 bases, in that order; junction bases with no gene match: 9. Germline loops: CDR1 SGDLS, CDR2 YYNGEE. This CDR3 spans 16 amino acids. The CDR3 loop is CASSGELDRSTDTQYF. The CDR3 DNA sequence: TGTGCCAGCAGCGGAGAACTGGACAGGTCCACAGATACGCAGTATTTT.

V gene TRBV15 combines with J gene TRBJ2-1; tentatively, D is TRBD2 (5 bases). The CDR3 is 13 amino acids. The V gene's germline CDR1 is LNHNV and CDR2 YYDKDF (reference sequence). Trimming pared 3 bases from V and 5 bases from J, leaving 8 bases between. The DNA of the CDR3 is TGTGCCACCAGCAGGAGGGTGCACAATGAGCAGTTCTTC. This gives the protein CATSRRVHNEQFF.

The chain uses TRBV27 and TRBJ1-6; D is ambiguous. The CDR3 sequence is 14 residues long. V lost 11 bases and J 0 bases, leaving 11 bases between the germline ends. CDR1 and CDR2 (germline): MNHEY, SMNVEV (reference sequence). The CDR3 sequence is CAPSPSSYNSPLHF. The CDR3 nucleotides read TGTGCCCCCTCCCCGAGCTCCTATAATTCACCCCTCCACTTT.

J is TRBJ2-7 and V is TRBV5-1; 8 bases align to TRBD1. This CDR3 comprises 14 residues. The germline CDR1 and CDR2 sequences are SGHRS and YFSETQ. The V segment lost 4 bases and the J segment 3 bases; nucleotides outside the gene matches: 6. The CDR3 sequence: CASSEMDRDYEQYF. Written as DNA, the CDR3 is TGCGCCAGCAGCGAAATGGACAGGGACTACGAGCAGTACTTC.

J is TRBJ1-1 and V is TRBV7-2; D is undetermined. The CDR3 runs to 17 residues. Germline V gene data show CDR1 as SGHTA and CDR2 as FQGNSA. The germline V and J ends were trimmed by 4 bases and 0 bases, with 18 bases remaining between them. CDR3 bases: TGTGCCAGCAGCTACCGGCGGGAGGCCGGCTTGAACACTGAAGCTTTCTTT. It codes for CASSYRREAGLNTEAFF.

To note about this clone: The same CDR3 is also encoded by other DNA sequences in this sample. This chain links TRBV9 with TRBJ2-3; 7 positions match TRBD2. With V trimmed by 3 bases and J by 0 bases, 1 base remained unmatched. Germline values: CDR1 SGDLS, CDR2 YYNGEE. The CDR3 totals 14 residues. CDR3 DNA: TGTGCCAGCAGCGCGGGGGGAAGCACAGATACGCAGTATTTT. Protein: CASSAGGSTDTQYF.

This clone showed up just a few times. This chain uses TRBV7-9 with TRBJ2-5; D is possibly TRBD1 (7 bases). V lost 5 bases and J lost 5, with 21 bases in between. Germline loops: CDR1 SEHNR, CDR2 FQNEAQ (reference sequence). The CDR3 is made up of 16 amino acids. The CDR3 protein is CASSPWVAGGKETQYF. The CDR3 DNA sequence: TGTGCCAGCAGCCCATGGGTGGCAGGGGGGAAGGAGACCCAGTACTTC.

The CDR3 protein is CASSPTGTPYGYTF. The CDR3, as DNA: TGTGCCAGCAGTCCGACAGGGACCCCCTATGGCTACACCTTC. This sequence joins TRBV28 and TRBJ1-2, with 7 bases aligning to TRBD1. With V trimmed by 5 bases and J by 4 bases, 7 bases remained unmatched. Germline V gene sequence: CDR1 MDHEN, CDR2 SYDVKM. The CDR3 consists of 14 residues.

This clone was counted a few times. The chain recombines TRBV10-2 with TRBJ1-2; possible D gene TRBD1, 6 bases. This CDR3 contains 17 residues. CDR1 and CDR2 from the germline V gene are WSHSY and SAAADI. The ends were cut back, 5 bases at V and 0 bases at J, with 19 bases in the middle. The CDR3 is CASSRGPDRPANYGYTF. The CDR3 nucleotides are TGCGCCAGCAGTCGAGGCCCTGACAGGCCTGCTAACTATGGCTACACCTTC.

This sequence joins TRBV23-1 and TRBJ2-5, with a weak D call TRBD1 (5 bases). TRBV23-1 falls under the ORF class, with uncertain function. The CDR3 totals 15 residues. V lost 2 bases and J 0 bases, leaving 10 bases between the germline ends. DNA of the CDR3: TGCGCCAGCAGTCAACCCCAGACAGACCAAGAGACCCAGTACTTC. It specifies CASSQPQTDQETQYF.

The chain has TRBV30 and TRBJ1-1, with D unclear. Looked up from germline, CDR1 is GTSNPN and CDR2 is SVGIG (reference sequence). The CDR3 contains 15 residues. V was pared by 3 bases and J by 3 bases, with 17 bases between. The CDR3, as DNA: TGTGCCTGGAGCCCGTCGAGTTTGAGAGACACTGAAGCTTTCTTT. Protein product: CAWSPSSLRDTEAFF.

CDR3 sequence (DNA): TGTGCCAGCAGTTACCGGGACAGGGCCTTCTCCTATAATTCACCCCTCCACTTT. It specifies CASSYRDRAFSYNSPLHF. The chain has TRBV27 and TRBJ1-6, with TRBD1 matching 9 bases. Germline-derived CDR1 and CDR2 are MNHEY and SMNVEV (reference sequence). The CDR3 is 18 residues long. The V segment lost 4 bases and the J segment 0 bases; nucleotides outside the gene matches: 7.

The rearrangement joins TRBV6-1 to TRBJ1-2; D remains unclear. In germline, CDR1 is MNHNS, CDR2 SASEGT. The CDR3 has 11 amino acids. V lost 6 bases and J lost 8, with 10 bases in between. The CDR3 sequence is CASRIRGGYTF. CDR3 nucleotides: TGTGCCAGCAGAATCCGAGGGGGCTACACCTTC.

J is TRBJ1-1 and V is TRBV5-6, with unresolved D. The germline V gene encodes CDR1 SGHDT and CDR2 YYEEEE. V gave up 1 base and J gave up 5 bases, with 21 bases separating them. The CDR3 runs 17 residues. The CDR3 DNA follows: TGTGCCAGCAGCTTGTTGGTCCCGTGGGCCACTCGGACTGAAGCTTTCTTT. This sequence encodes CASSLLVPWATRTEAFF. The whole variable domain, remainder taken from reference TRBV5-6 and TRBJ1-1, is DAGVTQSPTHLIKTRGQQVTLRCSPKSGHDTVSWYQQALGQGPQFIFQYYEEEERQRGNFPDRFSGHQFPNYSSELNVNALLLGDSALYLCASSLLVPWATRTEAFFGQGTRLTVV.

The chain combines TRBV27 with TRBJ2-5; the D gene is possibly TRBD1 (6 bases). The CDR3 runs to 14 residues. Germline-derived CDR1 and CDR2 are MNHEY and SMNVEV (reference sequence). V dropped 5 bases and J dropped 4 bases, with 14 bases sitting between them. The CDR3 spells CASSPRQAGETQYF. The DNA of the CDR3 is TGTGCCAGCAGTCCCCGACAGGCAGGAGAGACCCAGTACTTC.

This clone appeared once. This chain links TRBV10-3 with TRBJ1-4; perhaps TRBD1 as D (6 bases). The ends were cut back, 3 bases at V and 5 bases at J, with 34 bases in the middle. Germline V gene lookup returns CDR1 ENHRY and CDR2 SYGVKD. This CDR3 contains 22 residues. The CDR3 nucleotides read TGTGCCATCAGTGATATCCTTTTCAACCGTCCGGACATTTTTGGGGGCAATGAAAAACTGTTTTTT. Protein: CAISDILFNRPDIFGGNEKLFF.

With respect to this clone: The sample holds other DNA sequences that translate to the same CDR3. The J gene is TRBJ1-6, the V gene TRBV6-5; 10 bases agree with TRBD1. This CDR3 spans 14 amino acids. Germline loops: CDR1 MNHEY, CDR2 SVGAGI. The ends lost 9 bases at V and 7 bases at J; junction bases unmatched: 6. The CDR3 region has the DNA TGTGCCAGTAGGGACAGGGGTTGGAATTCACCCCTCCACTTT. This translates into CASRDRGWNSPLHF.

The chain is built from TRBV7-4 and TRBJ2-6; TRBD1 matches at 8 bases. Germline-derived CDR1 and CDR2 are SGHVT and SQSDAQ. This CDR3 is built from 19 residues. Unmatched junction bases numbered 9, after V lost 2 bases and J lost 0 bases. The CDR3 DNA sequence: TGTGCCAGCAGCTTAACCAGGGGGCTTCCCCACTCTGGGGCCAACGTCCTGACTTTC. This encodes CASSLTRGLPHSGANVLTF.

The chain recombines TRBV29-1 with TRBJ1-2, with D perhaps matching TRBD1 (6 bases). The germline CDR1 and CDR2 sequences are SQVTM and ANQGSEA. This CDR3 is 11 amino acids long. The ends were cut back, 7 bases at V and 8 bases at J, with 14 bases in the middle. CDR3 sequence (DNA): TGCAGCGGAGCATCAGGGGACGGCTACACCTTC. Translated, it gives CSGASGDGYTF. Full variable domain (remainder filled in from reference TRBV29-1 and TRBJ1-2): SAVISQKPSRDICQRGTSLTIQCQVDSQVTMMFWYRQQPGQSLTLIATANQGSEATYESGFVIDKFPISRPNLTFSTLTVSNMSPEDSSIYLCSGASGDGYTFGSGTRLTVV.

CDR3 nucleotide sequence: TGTGCCAGGGCAAACAGGGCAGGGGAATATGGCTACACCTTC. Its translation is CARANRAGEYGYTF. The genes are TRBV2 and TRBJ1-2, with a weak D call TRBD1 (6 bases). Germline V gives CDR1 SNHLY, CDR2 FYNNEI. This CDR3 comprises 14 residues. V shed 9 bases and J shed 5 bases, with 19 bases lying between them.

The V and J genes are TRBV5-6 and TRBJ2-7; D unclear. Deletions cut 4 bases from V and 3 bases from J, with 14 bases between. Germline values: CDR1 SGHDT, CDR2 YYEEEE. The CDR3 has 14 amino acids. DNA of the CDR3: TGTGCCAGCAGCCAGTCGTCTCCGGGCTACGAGCAGTACTTC. Its protein product is CASSQSSPGYEQYF.